These T cell receptor beta chains were read from a single sample in a study of cytomegalovirus exposure and HLA in healthy donors. Here immunoSEQ multiplex PCR was the method, and the copy in TCRdb shows in-frame clones only, minus some. The sample shows some 56,000 clones, and approximately 12% sits with its ten largest clones. The specimen was PBMCs. All receptors come from a woman in her twenties or thirties in good health and CMV-seropositive. Both conserved end residues are trimmed from each CDR3. A D gene is named only where the DNA matches it firmly.

CDR3: ASSTDSSARYEQY
J: TRBJ2-7
D: -
V: TRBV19

CDR3: ASSLDEQDDQPQH
J: TRBJ1-5
D: -
V: TRBV7-9

CDR3: ASREGGRPSHEQY
J: TRBJ2-7
D: -
V: TRBV27

CDR3: ASSYIGLAGGIYEQY
J: TRBJ2-7
D: TRBD2
V: TRBV7-8

CDR3: ASTLTGENSPLH
J: TRBJ1-6
D: TRBD1
V: TRBV5-1

CDR3: ATHSGAIGELF
J: TRBJ2-2
D: -
V: TRBV10-3

CDR3: ASISSGSPDTQY
J: TRBJ2-3
D: TRBD2
V: TRBV11-2

CDR3: AWSRDYQETQY
J: TRBJ2-5
D: -
V: TRBV30

CDR3: ASSLGDRGLQPQH
J: TRBJ1-5
D: TRBD1
V: TRBV13

CDR3: ASSIVLWGETETQY
J: TRBJ2-5
D: -
V: TRBV19

CDR3: ASSFRQGPQPQH
J: TRBJ1-5
D: TRBD1
V: TRBV19

CDR3: ASSLDPGGLV
J: TRBJ2-1
D: -
V: TRBV5-1

CDR3: ASSLYNQPQH
J: TRBJ1-5
D: -
V: TRBV7-9

CDR3: ASSGAGSLH
J: TRBJ1-6
D: -
V: TRBV5-4

CDR3: AISERERANYGYT
J: TRBJ1-2
D: -
V: TRBV10-3

CDR3: ASSRMGLADTGELF
J: TRBJ2-2
D: TRBD2
V: TRBV5-4

CDR3: ASSIDRSGEKLF
J: TRBJ1-4
D: -
V: TRBV19

CDR3: ASSQRGDRGYEQY
J: TRBJ2-7
D: TRBD1
V: TRBV9

CDR3: AASSGRRAYEQY
J: TRBJ2-7
D: TRBD2
V: TRBV30